The entry that follows covers one T cell receptor (beta chain) sequence. Its antigen is not identified. The data derive from a study of post-analysis software for immune sequencing data. Libraries were made from TCR beta cDNA, and they carried unique molecular identifiers. TCRdb itself ran the PCR reads through MiXCR, one entry per CDR3 protein. The table includes 740,000 or so distinct CDR3 sequences, roughly half detected once. Overall study findings and caveats: Controls had lower frequencies than patients of about five TRBV segments, which included TRBV5-6, TRBV5-1 and TRBV20-1.

Germline values: CDR1 ENHRY, CDR2 SYGVKD. The CDR3 is 15 residues long. Germline trimming cut 6 bases from V and 5 bases from J; bases unmatched to any gene: 9. The V call is TRBV10-3, the J call TRBJ2-1; 8 nucleotides match TRBD1. This clonotype was sampled from a girl aged 10-17 years with multiple sclerosis. Sequenced sample: blood. Written as DNA, the CDR3 is TGTGCCATCAGGATAGGGACAGGCAGAGACAATGAGCAGTTCTTC. Its translation is CAIRIGTGRDNEQFF.